The clone carrying this T cell receptor (beta chain) was detected many times. The CDR3 contains 12 residues. Looked up from germline, CDR1 is DFQATT and CDR2 is SNEGSKA (reference sequence). The V end lost 3 bases, the J end lost 3 bases, and 7 bases lay between the germline ends. Unique molecular identifiers were incorporated when the TCRbeta library was constructed. TCRdb processed the PCR reads anew with MiXCR; each CDR3 protein has one entry. The sample consists of some 600,000 distinct CDR3 sequences, approximately 13% of them appearing once. This sample is drawn from a study of T-cell reconstitution after alpha-beta-depleted transplantation in children.

The sequences come from PBMCs, mostly from graft donor cells, collected 360 days after TCRalphabeta/CD19-depleted stem cell transplant. This receptor was identified in a male patient younger than 18 who had a stem cell transplant for acute myeloid leukemia, so the T cells may come from the graft donor. This chain links TRBV20-1 with TRBJ2-3, with D hard to call. The CDR3 bases are TGCAGTGCTAGTGGAGCAACAGATACGCAGTATTTT. It yields the protein CSASGATDTQYF.